What follows are 31 T cell receptor beta chains derived from one specimen sequenced in a study of control samples from healthy donors and cancer patients. The repertoire was sequenced with immunoSEQ multiplex PCR; TCRdb's copy has only in-frame clones and lacks some. This sample carries about 61,000 clones, around 90% of them seen once, and the ten largest clones take approximately 6%. Specimen: PBMCs. Source of these receptors: a man aged 60-69 years with colorectal cancer.

V and J are TRBV5-1 and TRBJ2-2; TRBD1 matches at 7 bases. The CDR3 is 17 residues long. With V trimmed by 7 bases and J by 2 bases, 14 bases remained unmatched. CDR1 SGHRS and CDR2 YFSETQ come from the germline V gene. The CDR3 spells CASSMGTQGINTGELFF. CDR3 nucleotides: TGCGCCAGCTCAATGGGGACACAGGGGATAAACACCGGGGAGCTGTTTTTT.

V is TRBV6-5 and J is TRBJ1-1; maybe TRBD1 (6 bases). This CDR3 has 15 residues. Germline loops: CDR1 MNHEY, CDR2 SVGAGI. The ends were cut back, 0 bases at V and 1 base at J, with 9 bases in the middle. The CDR3 DNA reads TGTGCCAGCAGTTACTCCAGGGGAGGGAACACTGAAGCTTTCTTT. Its protein is CASSYSRGGNTEAFF.

On this clone: Compared with germline, one end of the junction differs, possibly owing to a read error. The chain uses TRBV28 and TRBJ1-1; perhaps TRBD1 as D (6 bases). Germline CDR1 reads MDHEN; CDR2 reads SYDVKM. This CDR3 has 13 amino acids. The CDR3, as DNA: TGTGCCAGCCAGAGGGGGATGAAGACTGAAGCTTTCTTT. Its translation is CASQRGMKTEAFF. The variable domain in full, with the rest retrieved from reference TRBV28 and TRBJ1-1, is DVKVTQSSRYLVKRTGEKVFLECVQDMDHENMFWYRQDPGLGLRLIYFSYDVKMKEKGDIPEGYSVSREKKERFSLILESASTNQTSMYLCASQRGMKTEAFFGQGTRLTVV.

This sequence joins TRBV5-6 and TRBJ1-5; 10 bases are a match to TRBD1. V dropped 3 bases and J dropped 11; count of bases not matched to a gene: 11. There are 15 residues in the CDR3. CDR1 and CDR2 from the germline V gene are SGHDT and YYEEEE. DNA of the CDR3: TGTGCCAGCAGCTCGGGACAGGGGCCGATATTTACCCAGCATTTT. This translates into CASSSGQGPIFTQHF.

Only a few counts were recorded for this clone. The chain combines TRBV9 with TRBJ2-7; the match to TRBD1 covers 11 bases. The CDR3 spans 14 residues. The junction had 3 bases not matched to a gene; V was cut back by 4 bases and J by 3 bases. CDR1 and CDR2 from the germline V gene are SGDLS and YYNGEE. The chain's CDR3 is CASSRGTGGYEQYF. For the CDR3, the DNA is TGTGCCAGCAGCAGAGGGACAGGGGGCTACGAGCAGTACTTC.

V usage is TRBV18 and J usage is TRBJ2-6, with a weak D call TRBD1 (5 bases). Trimming pared 5 bases from V and 0 bases from J, leaving 11 bases between. The CDR3 is 16 residues long. Germline CDR1 reads KGHSH; CDR2 reads LQKENI. CDR3 DNA sequence: TGTGCCAGCTCAAACAGGAGTAACTCTGGGGCCAACGTCCTGACTTTC. This sequence encodes CASSNRSNSGANVLTF.

The chain carries TRBV4-2 and TRBJ1-1; a possible D gene is TRBD1 (6 bases). V lost 1 base, J lost 11 bases, and 14 bases lay in between. The CDR3 runs 13 residues. Per germline, CDR1 LGHNA and CDR2 YNFKEQ. In DNA form, the CDR3 reads TGTGCCAGCAGCCAAGCCACGACAGGAGAGGCTTTCTTT. Residues: CASSQATTGEAFF.

The CDR3: CASSIDPLGDRDGYTF. DNA for the CDR3: TGTGCCAGTAGTATAGATCCACTCGGAGACAGGGATGGCTACACCTTC. The chain joins TRBV19 to TRBJ1-2; 7 bases map to TRBD1. J was trimmed by 6 bases and V by 0 bases; bases with no gene match: 10. The CDR3 extends over 16 amino acids. From germline, CDR1 is LNHDA and CDR2 SQIVND (reference sequence).

The CDR3 DNA is TGTGCCAGCAGCGCCGGCCGGCAGCCCCAGCATTTT. Translation gives CASSAGRQPQHF. The rearrangement uses TRBV13 and TRBJ1-5; D is uncertain. V lost 5 bases to trimming and J lost 7 bases, with 9 bases between them. The CDR3 consists of 12 residues. The V gene's germline CDR1 is PRHDT and CDR2 FYEKMQ (reference sequence).

The chain employs TRBV12-3 or TRBV12-4 and TRBJ1-4; no clear D gene. Trimming stripped 7 bases from V and 10 bases from J, with 10 bases between. The CDR3 covers 11 residues. CDR3 coding DNA: TGTGCCAGCACCCGCGGGGTAAAACTGTTTTTT. Amino acid sequence: CASTRGVKLFF.

V gene TRBV12-3 or TRBV12-4 combines with J gene TRBJ2-7; 10 nucleotides match TRBD2. The CDR3 is 13 residues long. With V trimmed by 6 bases and J by 7 bases, 6 bases remained unmatched. CDR3 sequence (DNA): TGTGCCAGCAGGAGCGGGGGGGCTGGAGAGCAGTACTTC. Protein sequence: CASRSGGAGEQYF.

A single count supports this clone. The chain recombines TRBV7-2 with TRBJ2-3; 14 nucleotides agree with TRBD2. The CDR3 consists of 15 residues. CDR1 and CDR2 from the germline V gene are SGHTA and FQGNSA. J gave up 6 bases and V 6 bases, and 5 bases lay outside the gene matches. CDR3 residues: CASSRLAGGADTQYF. The CDR3, as DNA: TGTGCCAGCAGTCGACTAGCGGGGGGGGCGGATACGCAGTATTTT.

This clone showed up just once. V usage is TRBV5-1 and J usage is TRBJ2-2, with D uncertain. CDR1 and CDR2 from the germline V gene are SGHRS and YFSETQ. V lost 0 bases and J lost 0, with 6 bases in between. The CDR3 loop spans 15 amino acids. CDR3 amino acids: CASSLETTNTGELFF. The CDR3 DNA is TGCGCCAGCAGCTTGGAAACGACGAACACCGGGGAGCTGTTTTTT.

The chain links TRBV7-9 to TRBJ2-3; D is possibly TRBD1 (5 bases). This CDR3 has 14 residues. V was cut by 2 bases and J by 3 bases, with 9 bases left in between. Per germline, CDR1 SEHNR and CDR2 FQNEAQ (reference sequence). CDR3 sequence reads: CASSLQGRTDTQYF. The CDR3 DNA reads TGTGCCAGCAGCTTACAGGGTCGGACAGATACGCAGTATTTT.

There are a few counts of this clone. V usage is TRBV12-3 or TRBV12-4 and J usage is TRBJ1-2, with D possibly matching TRBD1 (5 bases). Trimming cost V 4 bases and J 3 bases, with 6 bases left between them. The CDR3 has 12 amino acids. CDR3 sequence (DNA): TGTGCCAGCAGTTACAGGCACTATGGCTACACCTTC. This translates into CASSYRHYGYTF.

The table lists this clone with a count of one. V and J are TRBV19 and TRBJ1-1; tentatively, D is TRBD1 (6 bases). Germline values: CDR1 LNHDA, CDR2 SQIVND (reference sequence). Trimming took 8 bases from V and 1 from J, leaving 11 bases between them. The CDR3 is made up of 13 amino acids. CDR3 sequence reads: CASAGGRNTEAFF. The CDR3 DNA reads TGTGCCAGTGCCGGGGGGCGGAACACTGAAGCTTTCTTT.

The chain combines TRBV5-4 with TRBJ2-2; tentatively, D is TRBD1 or TRBD2 (5 bases each). The CDR3 runs to 15 residues. Trimming took 2 bases from V and 5 from J, leaving 13 bases between them. Germline CDR1 SGHNT, CDR2 YYREEE (reference sequence). CDR3 residues: CASSFAQGGTGELFF. In DNA form, the CDR3 reads TGTGCCAGCAGCTTCGCCCAGGGCGGGACCGGGGAGCTGTTTTTT.

The sample holds one count of this clone. CDR3 protein: CASNPNHRGRTDTQYF. CDR3 nucleotides: TGTGCCAGCAACCCTAACCACAGGGGGCGGACAGATACGCAGTATTTT. This chain joins TRBV2 and TRBJ2-3, with 9 positions matching TRBD1. This CDR3 has 16 residues. Germline CDR1 and CDR2: SNHLY and FYNNEI. The V and J ends lost 7 bases and 3 bases, in that order; junction bases with no gene match: 11. Drawing the rest from reference TRBV2 and TRBJ2-3, the complete variable domain is EPEVTQTPSHQVTQMGQEVILRCVPISNHLYFYWYRQILGQKVEFLVSFYNNEISEKSEIFDDQFSVERPDGSNFTLKIRSTKLEDSAMYFCASNPNHRGRTDTQYFGPGTRLTVL.

The chain links TRBV3-1 (or the pseudogene TRBV3-2) to TRBJ2-3; TRBD1 or TRBD2 may be the D gene (6 bases each). Trimming left V 0 bases short and J 2 bases short, with 12 bases between. This CDR3 spans 16 amino acids. The germline V gene has CDR1 LGHDT and CDR2 YNNKEL (reference sequence). The CDR3 DNA reads as TGTGCCAGCAGCCAAGACCAGGGGACTCCCACAGATACGCAGTATTTT. It specifies CASSQDQGTPTDTQYF.

This chain joins TRBV4-1 and TRBJ1-4; D unclear. V was clipped by 2 bases and J by 8 bases, with 15 bases between them. This CDR3 has 15 residues. The V gene's germline CDR1 is MGHRA and CDR2 YSYEKL. The CDR3 spells CASSQNGLVREKLFF. The CDR3 DNA is TGCGCCAGCAGCCAAAATGGCCTCGTTAGAGAAAAACTGTTTTTT.

CDR3 region: CASSPGLSGELFF. DNA for the CDR3: TGTGCCAGTAGTCCCGGGTTATCCGGGGAGCTGTTTTTT. This rearrangement joins TRBV19 to TRBJ2-2; D unclear. The V gene lost 5 bases and the J gene lost 6 bases, with 10 bases spanning the gap. This CDR3 region has 13 residues. Germline lookup yields CDR1 LNHDA and CDR2 SQIVND (reference sequence).

For the CDR3, the DNA is TGCGCCAGCAGGGACTCGGCAGGGGGCAATGGCTACACCTTC. This gives the protein CASRDSAGGNGYTF. The chain has TRBV10-2 and TRBJ1-2, with TRBD1 matching 8 bases. The V gene's germline CDR1 is WSHSY and CDR2 SAAADI. The CDR3 runs 14 residues. V lost 6 bases and J lost 6; bases outside the gene matches: 9.

J is TRBJ2-2 and V is TRBV29-1; 10 nucleotides line up with TRBD2. Germline CDR1 reads SQVTM; CDR2 reads ANQGSEA. The junction had 3 bases not matched to a gene; V was cut back by 3 bases and J by 14 bases. The CDR3 covers 11 residues. CDR3 sequence: CSVEASGGLFF. The CDR3 coding sequence is TGCAGCGTTGAGGCTAGCGGGGGTCTGTTTTTT.

This chain links TRBV7-2 with TRBJ2-5, with D possibly TRBD2 on 5 matching bases. Germline CDR1 is SGHTA and CDR2 is FQGNSA. CDR3 length: 14 amino acids. With 11 bases removed from V and 2 bases from J, the gap between germline ends came to 18 bases. The chain's CDR3 is CASGGRVGQETQYF. Here the CDR3 DNA reads TGTGCCTCCGGAGGCCGAGTCGGGCAAGAGACCCAGTACTTC.

The V call is TRBV4-2, the J call TRBJ1-2, with a possible D match to TRBD1 (6 bases). With 0 bases removed from V and 1 base from J, the gap between germline ends came to 15 bases. The CDR3 runs 17 residues. From germline, CDR1 is LGHNA and CDR2 YNFKEQ. Here the CDR3 DNA reads TGTGCCAGCAGCCAAGAGAGAGGACAGCACTTTAACTATGGCTACACCTTC. As protein: CASSQERGQHFNYGYTF.

V usage is TRBV30 and J usage is TRBJ1-5; no firm D call. Trimming took 2 bases from V and 7 from J, leaving 12 bases between them. The CDR3 runs 13 residues. The V gene's germline CDR1 is GTSNPN and CDR2 SVGIG (reference sequence). CDR3 nucleotide sequence: TGTGCCTGGAGTTTGGGTGGATCGCAGCCCCAGCATTTT. Translated, it gives CAWSLGGSQPQHF. The full variable domain, with the rest looked up from reference TRBV30 and TRBJ1-5, is SQTIHQWPATLVQPVGSPLSLECTVEGTSNPNLYWYRQAAGRGLQLLFYSVGIGQISSEVPQNLSASRPQDRQFILSSKKLLLSDSGFYLCAWSLGGSQPQHFGDGTRLSIL.

V usage is TRBV7-2 and J usage is TRBJ2-3, with 7 bases matching TRBD2. Germline assignment: CDR1 SGHTA and CDR2 FQGNSA. The V segment lost 5 bases and the J segment 8 bases; nucleotides outside the gene matches: 7. There are 13 residues in the CDR3. The CDR3 DNA follows: TGTGCCAGCAGCCCGACTAGCCTGGTTACGCAGTATTTT. It encodes CASSPTSLVTQYF.

The rearrangement joins TRBV5-1 to TRBJ1-4; D is undetermined. Germline loops: CDR1 SGHRS, CDR2 YFSETQ. Trimming took 5 bases from V and 5 from J, leaving 16 bases between them. The CDR3 runs 15 residues. The DNA for the CDR3 is TGCGCCAGCAGTCCCCAAGGGAGCAGAAATGAAAAACTGTTTTTT. Translating gives CASSPQGSRNEKLFF.

The CDR3 nucleotides are TGTGCCAGCAGCTTAGGGGAATTAGAGACCCAGTACTTC. Translating it yields CASSLGELETQYF. The chain carries TRBV7-2 and TRBJ2-5; D ambiguous. Trimming cost V 1 base and J 4 bases, with 7 bases left between them. The CDR3 is 13 residues long. The germline V gene encodes CDR1 SGHTA and CDR2 FQGNSA. Variable domain in full (rest from reference TRBV7-2 and TRBJ2-5): GAGVSQSPSNKVTEKGKDVELRCDPISGHTALYWYRQSLGQGLEFLIYFQGNSAPDKSGLPSDRFSAERTGGSVSTLTIQRTQQEDSAVYLCASSLGELETQYFGPGTRLLVL.

The chain has TRBV4-1 and TRBJ1-4, with 9 bases matching TRBD1. This CDR3 has 15 amino acids. With V trimmed by 4 bases and J by 8 bases, 8 bases remained unmatched. Germline loops: CDR1 MGHRA, CDR2 YSYEKL. CDR3 in DNA: TGCGCCAGCAGCCCCCGGGACAGGGTTGCCGAAAAACTGTTTTTT. Its translation is CASSPRDRVAEKLFF.

The chain carries TRBV10-1 and TRBJ1-1; no definite D call. The CDR3 runs 14 residues. V was pared by 2 bases and J by 1 base, with 8 bases between. Germline V gene data show CDR1 as WNHNN and CDR2 as SYGVQD (reference sequence). CDR3 coding DNA: TGCGCCAGCAGTGAGACCATCTGGAACACTGAAGCTTTCTTT. It translates to CASSETIWNTEAFF.